The 19 T cell receptor beta chains given below trace back to one sample, sequenced in a study of human T cells and chemical hapten exposure. TCRdb re-called the RACE reads with MiXCR, one entry per CDR3 protein. This sample has approximately 260,000 distinct CDR3 sequences, with about 7.7% found just once. The time point here: pre-sensitization, week 0. As to treatment: therapeutic diphenylcyclopropenone sensitization with weekly scalp DPC. The sequenced sample was whole blood, obtained in connection with sensitization to the hapten diphenylcyclopropenone (DPC). All receptors come from a man younger than 35 with alopecia areata. Some clones in this sample may be carry-over from other donors' samples.

The chain couples TRBV10-3 to TRBJ2-7; a weak D match, TRBD1 (5 bases). CDR1 and CDR2 from the germline V gene are ENHRY and SYGVKD. The CDR3 length is 16 residues. Trimming removed 0 bases from V and 4 bases from J, with 16 bases in between. CDR3 DNA: TGTGCCATCAGTGAGTCGATCTCTCAGGGAACTTACGAGCAGTACTTC. Translated: CAISESISQGTYEQYF.

This clonotype was counted many times. The J gene is TRBJ1-5, the V gene TRBV4-1; D perhaps matches TRBD1 (5 bases). The ends were cut back, 1 base at V and 2 bases at J, with 15 bases in the middle. The germline V gene has CDR1 MGHRA and CDR2 YSYEKL. CDR3 length equals 17 residues. CDR3 in DNA: TGCGCCAGCAGCCAAGGTCAGGGTCCGATACGCAATCAGCCCCAGCATTTT. Its translation: CASSQGQGPIRNQPQHF.

This clonotype was counted many times. This sequence joins TRBV9 and TRBJ1-1; D call uncertain. The CDR3 is 13 residues long. V lost 4 bases, J lost 5 bases, and 12 bases lay in between. Per germline, CDR1 SGDLS and CDR2 YYNGEE. The CDR3 here is CASSPLRSTEAFF. CDR3 nucleotide sequence: TGTGCCAGCAGCCCCCTAAGGAGTACTGAAGCTTTCTTT.

This clonotype was counted only a few times. This chain links TRBV12-3 or TRBV12-4 with TRBJ1-1, with 8 bases identical to TRBD1. With 2 bases clipped from V and 4 bases from J, the junction kept 6 bases outside the gene matches. The CDR3 runs to 15 residues. CDR3 protein: CASSLSGQGGTEAFF. CDR3 bases: TGTGCCAGCAGTTTAAGCGGACAGGGAGGCACTGAAGCTTTCTTT.

The V and J genes are TRBV9 and TRBJ1-1; tentatively, D is TRBD1 (5 bases). Germline-derived CDR1 and CDR2 are SGDLS and YYNGEE. V lost 6 bases, J lost 1 base, and 16 bases lay in between. The CDR3 loop spans 15 amino acids. The CDR3 nucleotides are TGTGCCAGCACCCCCCGCGGGACTTCGAACACTGAAGCTTTCTTT. This encodes CASTPRGTSNTEAFF.

CDR3 in amino acids: CAISEPPDDKRAQYF. CDR3 coding DNA: TGTGCCATCAGTGAACCCCCGGACGACAAACGAGCCCAGTACTTC. V gene TRBV10-3 combines with J gene TRBJ2-5; D is uncertain. Looked up from germline, CDR1 is ENHRY and CDR2 is SYGVKD. The CDR3 runs to 15 residues. V was clipped by 3 bases and J by 9 bases, with 20 bases between them.

This clonotype was recorded at least ten times. J is TRBJ1-6 and V is TRBV4-3, with D possibly TRBD1 on 5 matching bases. The germline V gene encodes CDR1 LGHNA and CDR2 YSLEER. Trimming removed 2 bases from V and 9 bases from J, with 14 bases in between. The CDR3 totals 15 residues. The CDR3 is CASSQLGQGRSPLHF. CDR3 nucleotide sequence: TGCGCCAGCAGCCAATTGGGCCAGGGTCGTTCACCCCTCCACTTT.

This clonotype appeared many times. This chain connects TRBV20-1 to TRBJ1-1; D call uncertain. Trimming removed 2 bases at V and 2 bases at J, with 12 bases between. There are 14 residues in the CDR3. Germline CDR1 reads DFQATT; CDR2 reads SNEGSKA (reference sequence). CDR3 loop: CSARTGQLNTEAFF. In nucleotides, the CDR3 is TGCAGTGCTAGAACCGGGCAGTTAAACACTGAAGCTTTCTTT.

The chain recombines TRBV14 with TRBJ1-4, with D possibly being TRBD1 (5 bases). The CDR3 covers 12 residues. The germline V gene encodes CDR1 SGHDN and CDR2 FVKESK. Trimming left V 4 bases short and J 5 bases short, with 5 bases between. CDR3 DNA: TGTGCCAGCAGCCGACAGAATGAAAAACTGTTTTTT. It encodes CASSRQNEKLFF.

The table lists this clonotype with many counts. The gene calls are TRBV29-1 and TRBJ2-1; 8 bases agree with TRBD1. Trimming took 4 bases from V and 9 from J; bases not matched to a gene: 8. The germline V gene encodes CDR1 SQVTM and CDR2 ANQGSEA. CDR3 length: 13 amino acids. The CDR3 sequence is CSVAGQGAGEQFF. The CDR3 DNA sequence: TGCAGCGTTGCAGGACAGGGAGCGGGTGAGCAGTTCTTC.

The chain recombines TRBV28 with TRBJ2-7, with 8 bases that match TRBD2. The CDR3 covers 14 residues. V shed 5 bases and J 6 bases; nucleotides not matched to a gene: 9. From germline, CDR1 is MDHEN and CDR2 SYDVKM. The CDR3 DNA sequence: TGTGCCAGCAGTAACTCCGCCCGGGGGGGCGAGCAGTACTTC. Its translation is CASSNSARGGEQYF.

The genes are TRBV7-9 and TRBJ2-7, with TRBD1 as a possible D gene (6 bases). Looked up from germline, CDR1 is SEHNR and CDR2 is FQNEAQ (reference sequence). V lost 5 bases to trimming and J lost 2 bases, with 13 bases between them. This CDR3 is 14 amino acids long. The CDR3 loop reads CASSHAQGPYEQYV. The DNA of the CDR3 is TGTGCCAGCAGCCACGCACAGGGCCCCTACGAGCAGTACGTC.

In its sample, this clonotype was seen a few times. Here the CDR3 DNA reads TGTGCCACCGCACCGGGACAGGGATACAATGAGCAGTTCTTC. Translated, it gives CATAPGQGYNEQFF. The chain links TRBV24-1 to TRBJ2-1, with 9 positions matching TRBD1. Trimming cost V 9 bases and J 4 bases; bases outside gene matches: 6. Germline V gene data show CDR1 as KGHDR and CDR2 as SFDVKD. The CDR3 has 14 residues.

V gene TRBV7-8 combines with J gene TRBJ1-4, with D tentatively TRBD1 (5 bases). V shed 5 bases and J shed 0 bases, with 13 bases lying between them. This CDR3 spans 16 amino acids. Germline lookup yields CDR1 SGHVS and CDR2 FQNEAQ. As DNA, the CDR3 is TGTGCCAGCAGCCCCTGGGACGGTGCAACTAATGAAAAACTGTTTTTT. Translation: CASSPWDGATNEKLFF.

The chain uses TRBV2 and TRBJ1-2, with a tentative D call TRBD1 (5 bases). Trimming shortened V by 7 bases and J by 5 bases, and 11 bases separated the two germline ends. Germline lookup yields CDR1 SNHLY and CDR2 FYNNEI. This CDR3 spans 12 amino acids. CDR3 in amino acids: CASNGHSYGYTF. CDR3 in DNA: TGTGCCAGCAATGGACACTCGTATGGCTACACCTTC.

This clonotype occurred a few times. The V gene is TRBV20-1, the J gene TRBJ2-3; no clear D. CDR3 length: 11 amino acids. CDR1 is DFQATT and CDR2 is SNEGSKA in the germline V gene (reference sequence). The CDR3 is CSLRSTDTQYF. The CDR3 DNA follows: TGCAGCCTTCGGAGCACAGATACGCAGTATTTT.

This rearrangement joins TRBV7-3 to TRBJ2-6; 8 bases fit TRBD1. V trimming: 1 base; J trimming: 2 bases; junction bases outside the gene matches: 4. Germline V gene sequence: CDR1 SGHTA, CDR2 FQGTGA. CDR3 length equals 17 residues. The CDR3 DNA follows: TGTGCCAGCAGCTTAAGACAGGGGATCACTGGGGCCAACGTCCTGACTTTC. The encoded protein is CASSLRQGITGANVLTF. The full variable domain, completed using reference TRBV7-3 and TRBJ2-6, is GAGVSQTPSNKVTEKGKYVELRCDPISGHTALYWYRQSLGQGPEFLIYFQGTGAADDSGLPNDRFFAVRPEGSVSTLKIQRTERGDSAVYLCASSLRQGITGANVLTFGAGSRLTVL.

The CDR3 nucleotides are TGTGCCAGCAGCGCGCGACAGGGTAATCCAGAGACCCAGTACTTC. Protein sequence: CASSARQGNPETQYF. The chain has TRBV12-3 or TRBV12-4 and TRBJ2-5; TRBD1 aligns across 7 bases. The CDR3 runs to 15 residues. J gave up 4 bases and V 6 bases, and 11 bases lay outside the gene matches.

This clonotype appeared a few times. This chain links TRBV5-1 with TRBJ2-3; TRBD2 might be the D (5 bases). V lost 2 bases and J lost 4, with 17 bases in between. The CDR3 length is 16 residues. The germline CDR1 and CDR2 sequences are SGHRS and YFSETQ. CDR3 nucleotide sequence: TGCGCCAGCAGCTTCACCGCGGGCCTAGGCGCAGATACGCAGTATTTT. Its translation: CASSFTAGLGADTQYF.